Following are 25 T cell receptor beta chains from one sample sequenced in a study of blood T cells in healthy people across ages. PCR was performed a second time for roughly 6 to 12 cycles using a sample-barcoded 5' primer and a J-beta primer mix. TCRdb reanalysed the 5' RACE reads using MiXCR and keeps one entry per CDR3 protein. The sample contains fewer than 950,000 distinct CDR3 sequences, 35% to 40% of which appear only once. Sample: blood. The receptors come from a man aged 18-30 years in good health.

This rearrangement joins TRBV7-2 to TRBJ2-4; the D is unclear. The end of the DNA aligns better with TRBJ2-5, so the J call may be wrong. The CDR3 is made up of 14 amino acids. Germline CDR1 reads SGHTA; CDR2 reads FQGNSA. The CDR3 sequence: CASSPMSSLETQYF. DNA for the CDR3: TGTGCCAGCAGCCCTATGTCGTCCCTGGAGACCCAGTACTTC.

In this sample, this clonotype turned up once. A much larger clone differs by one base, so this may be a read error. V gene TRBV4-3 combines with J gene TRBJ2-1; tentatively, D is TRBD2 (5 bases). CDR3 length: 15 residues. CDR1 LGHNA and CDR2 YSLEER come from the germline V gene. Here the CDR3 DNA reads TGCGCCAGCAGCCAAGATGCGGGTACGGGCAATGGGCAGTTCTTC. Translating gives CASSQDAGTGNGQFF.

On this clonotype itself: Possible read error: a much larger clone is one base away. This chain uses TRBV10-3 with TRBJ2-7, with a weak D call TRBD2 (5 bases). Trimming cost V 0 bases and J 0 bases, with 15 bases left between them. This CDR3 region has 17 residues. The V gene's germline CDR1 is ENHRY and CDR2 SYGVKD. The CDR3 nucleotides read TGTGCCATCAGTGAGTCGCGAGCGGCCACTAGCTCCTACGAGCAGTACTTC. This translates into CAISESRAATSSYEQYF.

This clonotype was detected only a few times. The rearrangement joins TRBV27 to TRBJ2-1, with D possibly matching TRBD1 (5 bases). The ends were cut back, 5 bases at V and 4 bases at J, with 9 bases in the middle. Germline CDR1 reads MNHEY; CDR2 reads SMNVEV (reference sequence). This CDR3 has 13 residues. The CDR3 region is CASSLTDYNEQFF. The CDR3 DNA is TGTGCCAGCAGTCTGACAGATTACAATGAGCAGTTCTTC.

The CDR3 sequence: CASSPEGTGSHEQYF. DNA of the CDR3: TGTGCCAGCAGCCCCGAGGGGACAGGGAGCCATGAGCAGTACTTC. This chain joins TRBV4-2 and TRBJ2-5, with 9 bases matching TRBD1. Germline CDR1 reads LGHNA; CDR2 reads YNFKEQ. This CDR3 has 15 amino acids. V shed 4 bases, J shed 11 bases, and the junction held 14 bases outside the gene matches.

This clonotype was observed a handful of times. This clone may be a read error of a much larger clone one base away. The CDR3 sequence is CASSFLLAGGLNEQYF. The CDR3, as DNA: TGTGCCAGCAGCTTCCTACTAGCGGGGGGGTTAAATGAGCAGTACTTC. The chain recombines TRBV7-3 with TRBJ2-5, with TRBD2 identical over 13 bases. Germline CDR1 and CDR2: SGHTA and FQGTGA. This CDR3 has 16 residues. The junction had 12 bases not matched to a gene; V was cut back by 3 bases and J by 11 bases.

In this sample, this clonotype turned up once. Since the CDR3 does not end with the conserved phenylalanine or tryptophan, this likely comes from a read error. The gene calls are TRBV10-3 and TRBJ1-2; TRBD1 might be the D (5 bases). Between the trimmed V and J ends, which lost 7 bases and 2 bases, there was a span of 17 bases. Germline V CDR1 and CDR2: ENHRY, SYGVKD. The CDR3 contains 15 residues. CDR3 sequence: CAITRRGGRNYGYTL. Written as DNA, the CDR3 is TGTGCCATCACCCGACGCGGGGGGAGAAACTATGGCTACACCTTA.

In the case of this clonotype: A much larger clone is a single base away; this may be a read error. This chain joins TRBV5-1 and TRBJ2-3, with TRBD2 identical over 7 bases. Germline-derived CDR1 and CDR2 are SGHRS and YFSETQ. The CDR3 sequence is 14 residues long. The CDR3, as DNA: TGCGCCATCAGCTTGGTTCTAGCGGCAGATACGCAGTATTTT. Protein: CAISLVLAADTQYF.

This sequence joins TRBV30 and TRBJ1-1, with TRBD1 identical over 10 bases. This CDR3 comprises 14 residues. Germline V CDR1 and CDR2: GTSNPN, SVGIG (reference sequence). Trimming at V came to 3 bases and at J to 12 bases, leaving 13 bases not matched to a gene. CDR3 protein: CAWRIGDRGPGPFF. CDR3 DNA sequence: TGTGCCTGGAGAATTGGGGACAGGGGTCCGGGACCTTTCTTT.

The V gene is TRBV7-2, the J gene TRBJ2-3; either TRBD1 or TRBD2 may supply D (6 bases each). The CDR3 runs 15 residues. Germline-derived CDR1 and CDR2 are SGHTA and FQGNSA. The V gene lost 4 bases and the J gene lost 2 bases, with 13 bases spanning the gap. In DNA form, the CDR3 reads TGTGCCAGCAGCTCACAGGGACTCGCCACAGATACGCAGTATTTT. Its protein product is CASSSQGLATDTQYF.

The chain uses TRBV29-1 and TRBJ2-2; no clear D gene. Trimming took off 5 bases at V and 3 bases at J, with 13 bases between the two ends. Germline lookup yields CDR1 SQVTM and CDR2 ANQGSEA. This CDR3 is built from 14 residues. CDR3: CSVCLLGYTGELFF. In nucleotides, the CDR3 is TGCAGCGTTTGTCTTCTGGGGTACACCGGGGAGCTGTTTTTT.

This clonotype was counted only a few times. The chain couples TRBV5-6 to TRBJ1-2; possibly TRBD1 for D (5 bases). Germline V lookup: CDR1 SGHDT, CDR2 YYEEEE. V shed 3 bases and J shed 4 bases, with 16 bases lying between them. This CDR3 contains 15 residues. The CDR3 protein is CASSWDGGSSYGYTF. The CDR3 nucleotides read TGTGCCAGCAGCTGGGACGGGGGGTCTTCCTATGGCTACACCTTC. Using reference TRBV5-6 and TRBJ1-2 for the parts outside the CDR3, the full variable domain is DAGVTQSPTHLIKTRGQQVTLRCSPKSGHDTVSWYQQALGQGPQFIFQYYEEEERQRGNFPDRFSGHQFPNYSSELNVNALLLGDSALYLCASSWDGGSSYGYTFGSGTRLTVV.

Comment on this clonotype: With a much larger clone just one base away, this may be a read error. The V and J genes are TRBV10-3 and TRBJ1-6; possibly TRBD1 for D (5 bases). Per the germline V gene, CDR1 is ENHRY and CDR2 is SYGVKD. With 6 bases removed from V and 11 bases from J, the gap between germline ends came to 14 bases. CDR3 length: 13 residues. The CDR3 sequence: CAIRGTGNPPLHF. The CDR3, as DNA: TGTGCCATCAGAGGGACGGGAAATCCACCCCTCCACTTT.

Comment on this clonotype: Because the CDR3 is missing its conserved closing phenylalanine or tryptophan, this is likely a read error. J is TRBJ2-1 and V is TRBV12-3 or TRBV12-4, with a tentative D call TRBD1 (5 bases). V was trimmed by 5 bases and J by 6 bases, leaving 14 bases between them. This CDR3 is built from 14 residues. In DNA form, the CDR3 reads TGTGCCAGCAGTCCCGGGCCCCAGGGCAATGAGCAGTTCTCC. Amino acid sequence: CASSPGPQGNEQFS.

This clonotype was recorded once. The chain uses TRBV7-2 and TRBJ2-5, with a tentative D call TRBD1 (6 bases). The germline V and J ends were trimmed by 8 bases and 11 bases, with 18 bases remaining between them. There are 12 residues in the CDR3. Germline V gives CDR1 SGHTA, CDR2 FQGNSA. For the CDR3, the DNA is TGTGCCAGCGGCAAATCCGGGCAGGGGCAGTACTTC. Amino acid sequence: CASGKSGQGQYF.

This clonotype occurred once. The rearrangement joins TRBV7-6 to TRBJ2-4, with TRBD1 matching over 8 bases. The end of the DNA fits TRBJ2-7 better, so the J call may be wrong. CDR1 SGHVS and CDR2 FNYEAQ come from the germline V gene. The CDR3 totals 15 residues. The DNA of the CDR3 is TGTGCCAGCAGCTTATTAGGACAGGGTGTAGGCGAGCAGTACTTC. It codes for CASSLLGQGVGEQYF.

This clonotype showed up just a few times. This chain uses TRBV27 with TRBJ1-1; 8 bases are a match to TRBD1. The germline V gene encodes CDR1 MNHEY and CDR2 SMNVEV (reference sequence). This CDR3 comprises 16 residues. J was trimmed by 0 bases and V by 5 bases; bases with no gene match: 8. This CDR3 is CASSPYRGIMNTEAFF. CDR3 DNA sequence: TGTGCCAGCAGTCCATACAGGGGGATCATGAACACTGAAGCTTTCTTT.

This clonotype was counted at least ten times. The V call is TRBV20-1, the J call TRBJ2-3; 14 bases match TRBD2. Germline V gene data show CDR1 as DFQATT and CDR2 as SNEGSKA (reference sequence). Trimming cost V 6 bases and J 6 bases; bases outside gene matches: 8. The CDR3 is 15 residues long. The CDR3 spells CSATRLAGGLDTQYF. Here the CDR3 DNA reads TGCAGTGCCACCCGACTAGCGGGGGGGCTTGATACGCAGTATTTT.

The DNA of the CDR3 is TGTGCCAGCAGTGAATATGCGGGGGCTAACACTGAAGCTTTCTTT. It translates to CASSEYAGANTEAFF. The gene calls are TRBV25-1 and TRBJ1-1; D perhaps matches TRBD1 (6 bases). Germline values: CDR1 MGHDK, CDR2 SYGVNS. V was clipped by 0 bases and J by 2 bases, with 10 bases between them. CDR3 size: 15 residues. Using reference TRBV25-1 and TRBJ1-1 for the parts outside the CDR3, the full variable domain is EADIYQTPRYLVIGTGKKITLECSQTMGHDKMYWYQQDPGMELHLIHYSYGVNSTEKGDLSSESTVSRIRTEHFPLTLESARPSHTSQYLCASSEYAGANTEAFFGQGTRLTVV.

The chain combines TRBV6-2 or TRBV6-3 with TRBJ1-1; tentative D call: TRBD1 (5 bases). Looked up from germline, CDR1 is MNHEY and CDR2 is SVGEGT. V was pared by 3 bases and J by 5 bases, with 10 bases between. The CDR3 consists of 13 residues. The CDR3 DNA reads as TGTGCCAGCAGTTATGGGGGTAGGACTGAAGCTTTCTTT. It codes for CASSYGGRTEAFF.

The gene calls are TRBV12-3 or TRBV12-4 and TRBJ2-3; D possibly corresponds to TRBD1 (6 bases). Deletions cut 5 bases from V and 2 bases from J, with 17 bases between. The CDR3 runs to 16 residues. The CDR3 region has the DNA TGTGCCAGCAGTCGGGAAAACAGGGTCCACACAGATACGCAGTATTTT. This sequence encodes CASSRENRVHTDTQYF.

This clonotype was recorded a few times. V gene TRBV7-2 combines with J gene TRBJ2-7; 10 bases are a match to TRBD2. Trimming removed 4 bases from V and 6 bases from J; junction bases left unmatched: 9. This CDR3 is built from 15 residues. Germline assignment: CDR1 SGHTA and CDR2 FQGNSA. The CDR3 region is CASSSTSGVSGEQYF. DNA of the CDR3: TGTGCCAGCAGCTCCACTAGCGGGGTATCGGGCGAGCAGTACTTC.

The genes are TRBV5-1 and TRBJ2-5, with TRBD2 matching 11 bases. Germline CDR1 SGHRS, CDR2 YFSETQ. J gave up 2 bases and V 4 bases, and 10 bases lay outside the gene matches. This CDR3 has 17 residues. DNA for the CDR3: TGCGCCAGCAGCCTGTTTTCTAGCGGGGGGATACAAGAGACCCAGTACTTC. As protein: CASSLFSSGGIQETQYF.

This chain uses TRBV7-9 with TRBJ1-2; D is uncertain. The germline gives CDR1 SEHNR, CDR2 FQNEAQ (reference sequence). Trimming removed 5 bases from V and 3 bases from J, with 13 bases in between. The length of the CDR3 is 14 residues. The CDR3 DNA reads TGTGCCAGCAGCCTCGGACGGCTAGACTATGGCTACACCTTC. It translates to CASSLGRLDYGYTF.

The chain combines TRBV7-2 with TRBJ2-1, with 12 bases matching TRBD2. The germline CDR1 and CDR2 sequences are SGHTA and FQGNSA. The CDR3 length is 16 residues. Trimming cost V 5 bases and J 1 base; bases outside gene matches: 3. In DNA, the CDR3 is TGTGCCAGCAGCATTGGGACTAGCGGGTCCTACAATGAGCAGTTCTTC. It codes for CASSIGTSGSYNEQFF.